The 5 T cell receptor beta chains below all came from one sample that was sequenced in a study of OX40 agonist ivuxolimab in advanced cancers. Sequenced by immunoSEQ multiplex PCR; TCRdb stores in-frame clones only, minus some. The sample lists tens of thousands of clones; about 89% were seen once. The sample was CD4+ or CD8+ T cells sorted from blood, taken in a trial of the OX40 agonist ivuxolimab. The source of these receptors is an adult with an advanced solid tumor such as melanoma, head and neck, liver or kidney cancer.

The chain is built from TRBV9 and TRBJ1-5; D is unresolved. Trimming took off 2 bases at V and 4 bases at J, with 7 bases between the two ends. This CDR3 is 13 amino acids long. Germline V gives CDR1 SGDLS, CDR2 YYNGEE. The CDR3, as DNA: TGTGCCAGCAGCGTTAGGGATAATCAGCCCCAGCATTTT. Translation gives CASSVRDNQPQHF.

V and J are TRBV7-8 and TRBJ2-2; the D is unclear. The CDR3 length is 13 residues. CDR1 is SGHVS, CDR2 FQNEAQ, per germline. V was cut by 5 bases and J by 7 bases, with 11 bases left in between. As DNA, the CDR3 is TGTGCCAGCAGCGCCGACCCCAGCGGGGAGCTGTTTTTT. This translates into CASSADPSGELFF.

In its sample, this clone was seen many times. This chain's CDR3 is CASSLSQGNEQFF. Written as DNA, the CDR3 is TGTGCCAGCAGCTTGTCTCAGGGCAATGAGCAGTTCTTC. The V gene is TRBV5-4, the J gene TRBJ2-1; tentatively, D is TRBD1 (5 bases). CDR3 length equals 13 residues. The V and J ends lost 1 base and 6 bases respectively, with 8 bases between them. Germline CDR1 reads SGHNT; CDR2 reads YYREEE (reference sequence).

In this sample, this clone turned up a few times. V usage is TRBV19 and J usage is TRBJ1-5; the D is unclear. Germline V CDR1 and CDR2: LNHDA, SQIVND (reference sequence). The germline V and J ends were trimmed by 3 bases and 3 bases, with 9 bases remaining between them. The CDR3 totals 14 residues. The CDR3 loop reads CASSIGRNNQPQHF. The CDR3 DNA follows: TGTGCCAGTAGTATCGGCCGAAACAATCAGCCCCAGCATTTT.

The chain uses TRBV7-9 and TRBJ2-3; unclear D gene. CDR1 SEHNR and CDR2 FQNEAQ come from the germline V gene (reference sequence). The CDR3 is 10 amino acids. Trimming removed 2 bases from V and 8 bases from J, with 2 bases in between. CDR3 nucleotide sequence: TGTGCCAGCAGCTTAAGTACGCAGTATTTT. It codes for CASSLSTQYF. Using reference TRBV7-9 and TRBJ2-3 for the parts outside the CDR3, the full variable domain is DTGVSQNPRHKITKRGQNVTFRCDPISEHNRLYWYRQTLGQGPEFLTYFQNEAQLEKSRLLSDRFSAERPKGSFSTLEIQRTEQGDSAMYLCASSLSTQYFGPGTRLTVL.